Here is one TCR beta chain with its context. The sample comes from a study of blood T cell repertoires in COVID-19. About the study: In each case, the material was cDNA or gDNA derived from T cells, B-cell-depleted T cells, or PBMCs.

Method: immunoSEQ multiplex PCR; TCRdb's copy keeps in-frame clones and lacks some. The sample includes about 150,000 clones, more than 75% of them seen just once. Germline lookup yields CDR1 MRHNA and CDR2 SNTAGT. The CDR3 covers 15 residues. Trimming at V came to 4 bases and at J to 1 base, leaving 4 bases not matched to a gene. The gene calls are TRBV6-4 and TRBJ1-5, with 7 nucleotides matching TRBD1. This TCR derives from a human donor in a cohort sampled during active COVID-19. Sequenced input: peripheral blood. The chain's CDR3 is CASSVTGESNQPQHF. The CDR3 region has the DNA TGTGCCAGCAGTGTTACAGGGGAAAGCAATCAGCCCCAGCATTTT.